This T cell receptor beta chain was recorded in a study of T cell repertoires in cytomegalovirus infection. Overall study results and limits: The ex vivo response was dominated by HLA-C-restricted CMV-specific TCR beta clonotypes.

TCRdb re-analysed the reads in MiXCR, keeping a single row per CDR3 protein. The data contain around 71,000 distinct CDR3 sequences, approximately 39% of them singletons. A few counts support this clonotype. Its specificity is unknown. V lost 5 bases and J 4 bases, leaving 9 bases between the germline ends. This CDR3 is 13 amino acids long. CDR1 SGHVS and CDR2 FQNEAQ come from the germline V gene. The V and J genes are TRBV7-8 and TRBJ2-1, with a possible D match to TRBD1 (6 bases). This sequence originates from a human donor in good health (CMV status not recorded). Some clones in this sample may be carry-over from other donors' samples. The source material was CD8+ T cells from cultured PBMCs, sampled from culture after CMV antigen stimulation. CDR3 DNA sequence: TGTGCCAGCAGCGACGGACAGTACAATGAGCAGTTCTTC. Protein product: CASSDGQYNEQFF.